Below, 3 T cell receptor beta chains from the same sample are listed, as sequenced in a study of control samples from healthy donors and cancer patients. Clones were read by immunoSEQ multiplex PCR, and TCRdb kept only the in-frame ones, dropping some. Of around 190,000 clones in the sample, around 90% were seen once. The sample was blood. All receptors derive from a man aged 25-45 years in good health.

This sequence joins TRBV18 and TRBJ1-4, with TRBD1 identical over 9 bases. The ends lost 6 bases at V and 8 bases at J; junction bases unmatched: 10. From germline, CDR1 is KGHSH and CDR2 LQKENI. This CDR3 comprises 15 residues. The CDR3 DNA is TGTGCCAGCTCGCCCGCGACAGGGGGTGGCGAAAAACTGTTTTTT. Protein product: CASSPATGGGEKLFF.

The V gene is TRBV11-2, the J gene TRBJ2-2, with a weak D call TRBD2 (5 bases). CDR1 and CDR2 (germline): SGHAT, FQNNGV. Between the trimmed V and J ends, which lost 6 bases and 6 bases, there was a span of 17 bases. CDR3 length: 15 amino acids. The CDR3 DNA reads as TGTGCCAGCAGTCCCCGGGAAAGGTTAGCCGGGGAGCTGTTTTTT. Encoded protein: CASSPRERLAGELFF.

This clone was detected a few times. In the same sample, other DNA sequences code for this CDR3. The CDR3 is CASSLAVSGSSGNTIYF. In nucleotides, the CDR3 is TGTGCCAGCAGCTTAGCGGTTTCCGGAAGCTCTGGAAACACCATATATTTT. The V gene is TRBV7-9, the J gene TRBJ1-3; D unresolved. This CDR3 contains 17 residues. Trimming removed 0 bases at V and 0 bases at J, with 12 bases between. The germline CDR1 and CDR2 sequences are SEHNR and FQNEAQ (reference sequence).